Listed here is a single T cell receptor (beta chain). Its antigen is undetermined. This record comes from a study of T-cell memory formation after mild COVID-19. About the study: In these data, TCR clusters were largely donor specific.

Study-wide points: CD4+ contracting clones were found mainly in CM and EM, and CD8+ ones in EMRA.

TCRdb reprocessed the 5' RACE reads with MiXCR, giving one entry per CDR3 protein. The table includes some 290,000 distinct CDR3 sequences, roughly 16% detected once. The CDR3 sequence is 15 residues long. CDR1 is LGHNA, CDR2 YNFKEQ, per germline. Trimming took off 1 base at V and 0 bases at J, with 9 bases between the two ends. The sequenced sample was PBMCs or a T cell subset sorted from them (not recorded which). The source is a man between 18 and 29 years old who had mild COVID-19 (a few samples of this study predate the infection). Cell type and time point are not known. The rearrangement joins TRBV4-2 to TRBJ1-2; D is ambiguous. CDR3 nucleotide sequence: TGTGCCAGCAGCCAAGTCCGGTTGCCTAACTATGGCTACACCTTC. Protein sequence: CASSQVRLPNYGYTF.